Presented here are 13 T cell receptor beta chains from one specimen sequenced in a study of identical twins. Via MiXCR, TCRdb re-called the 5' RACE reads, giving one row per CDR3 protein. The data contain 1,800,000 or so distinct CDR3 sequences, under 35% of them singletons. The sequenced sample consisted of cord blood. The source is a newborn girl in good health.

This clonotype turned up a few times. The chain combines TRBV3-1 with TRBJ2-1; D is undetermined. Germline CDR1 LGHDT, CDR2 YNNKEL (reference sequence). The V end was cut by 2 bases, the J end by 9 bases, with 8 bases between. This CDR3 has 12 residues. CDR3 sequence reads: CASSQWFGEQFF. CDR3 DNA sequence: TGTGCCAGCAGCCAATGGTTTGGTGAGCAGTTCTTC.

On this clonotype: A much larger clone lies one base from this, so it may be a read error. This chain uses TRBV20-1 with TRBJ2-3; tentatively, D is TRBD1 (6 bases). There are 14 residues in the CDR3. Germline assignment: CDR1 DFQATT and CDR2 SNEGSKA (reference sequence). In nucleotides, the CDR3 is TGCGGTGCTAGAACGAGGACAGGCACAGATACGCAGTATTTT. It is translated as CGARTRTGTDTQYF.

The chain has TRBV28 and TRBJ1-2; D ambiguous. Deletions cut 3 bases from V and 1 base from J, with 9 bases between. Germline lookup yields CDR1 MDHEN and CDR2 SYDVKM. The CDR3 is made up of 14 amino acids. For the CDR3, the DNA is TGTGCCAGCAGTTTCCTGGGTTTTAACTATGGCTACACCTTC. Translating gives CASSFLGFNYGYTF.

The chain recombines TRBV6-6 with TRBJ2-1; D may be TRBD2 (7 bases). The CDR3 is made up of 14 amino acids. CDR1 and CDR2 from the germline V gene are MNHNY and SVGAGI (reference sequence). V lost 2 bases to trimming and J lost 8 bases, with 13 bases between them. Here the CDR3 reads CASSYGGALDEQFF. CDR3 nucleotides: TGTGCCAGCAGTTACGGGGGGGCCCTCGATGAGCAGTTCTTC.

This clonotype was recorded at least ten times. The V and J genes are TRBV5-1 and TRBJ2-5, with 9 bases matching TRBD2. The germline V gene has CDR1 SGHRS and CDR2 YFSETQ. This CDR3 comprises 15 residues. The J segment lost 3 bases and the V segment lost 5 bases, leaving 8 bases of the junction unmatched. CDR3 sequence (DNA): TGCGCCAGCAGTACCGGGACTAGCTTGGAAGAGACCCAGTACTTC. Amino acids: CASSTGTSLEETQYF.

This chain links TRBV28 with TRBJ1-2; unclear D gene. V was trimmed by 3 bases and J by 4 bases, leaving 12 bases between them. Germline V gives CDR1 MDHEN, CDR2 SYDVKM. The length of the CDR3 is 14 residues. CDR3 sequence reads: CASSFKGRVYGYTF. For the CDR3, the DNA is TGTGCCAGCAGTTTTAAGGGAAGGGTCTATGGCTACACCTTC.

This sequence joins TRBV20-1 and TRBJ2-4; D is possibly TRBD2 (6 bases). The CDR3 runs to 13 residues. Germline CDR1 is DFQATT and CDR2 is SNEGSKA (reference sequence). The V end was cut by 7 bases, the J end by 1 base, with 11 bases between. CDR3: CSERVQAKNIQYF. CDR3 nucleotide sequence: TGCAGTGAGCGGGTCCAGGCCAAAAACATTCAGTACTTC.

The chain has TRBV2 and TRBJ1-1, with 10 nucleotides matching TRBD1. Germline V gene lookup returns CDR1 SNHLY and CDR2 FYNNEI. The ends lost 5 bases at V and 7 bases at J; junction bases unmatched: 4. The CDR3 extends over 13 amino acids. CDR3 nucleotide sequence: TGTGCCAGCAGTCGGACAGGGGGTGGTGAAGCTTTCTTT. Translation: CASSRTGGGEAFF.

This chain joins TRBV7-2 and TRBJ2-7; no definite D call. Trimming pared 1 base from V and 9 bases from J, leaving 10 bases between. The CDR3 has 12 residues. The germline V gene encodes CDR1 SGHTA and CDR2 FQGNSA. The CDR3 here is CASSLVSTSQYF. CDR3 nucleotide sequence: TGTGCCAGCAGCTTAGTCTCCACCTCGCAGTACTTC.

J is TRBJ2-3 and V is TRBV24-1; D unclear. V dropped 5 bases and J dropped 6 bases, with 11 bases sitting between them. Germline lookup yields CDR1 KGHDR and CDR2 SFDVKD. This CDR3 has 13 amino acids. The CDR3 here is CATSARPRDTQYF. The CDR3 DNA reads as TGTGCCACCAGTGCTCGCCCTCGGGATACGCAGTATTTT.

Written as DNA, the CDR3 is TGTGCCAGCATCGTCGGGACTAGCGGAGCCACAGATACGCAGTATTTT. Its protein is CASIVGTSGATDTQYF. The chain employs TRBV2 and TRBJ2-3; TRBD2 matches at 11 bases. This CDR3 is built from 16 residues. V gave up 7 bases and J gave up 2 bases; unmatched junction bases: 8. CDR1 SNHLY and CDR2 FYNNEI come from the germline V gene.

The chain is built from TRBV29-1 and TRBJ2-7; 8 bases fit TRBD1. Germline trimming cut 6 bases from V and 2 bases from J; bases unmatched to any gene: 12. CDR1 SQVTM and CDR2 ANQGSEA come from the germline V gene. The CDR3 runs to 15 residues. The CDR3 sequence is CSVSGTGFLPYEQYF. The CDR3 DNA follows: TGCAGCGTGTCCGGGACAGGCTTCCTTCCCTACGAGCAGTACTTC.

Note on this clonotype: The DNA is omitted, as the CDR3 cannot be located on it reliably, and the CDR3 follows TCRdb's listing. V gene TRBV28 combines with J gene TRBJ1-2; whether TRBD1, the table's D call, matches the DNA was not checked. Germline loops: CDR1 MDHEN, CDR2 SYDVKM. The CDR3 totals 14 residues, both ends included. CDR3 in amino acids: CASILGRVGYGYTF.